This paragraph covers one T cell receptor (beta chain) sequence. This entry belongs to a study of CD8+ T cells in alopecia areata. Study summary: Tofacitinib was taken orally by treated patients, and the dose was 5 to 10 mg twice daily.

Looked up from germline, CDR1 is SQVTM and CDR2 is ANQGSEA. This CDR3 is 14 amino acids long. Germline trimming cut 7 bases from V and 0 bases from J; bases unmatched to any gene: 6. Treatment described: oral pan-JAK inhibitor, 5-10 mg twice daily. cDNA reverse transcribed from extracted RNA served as the sequencing template. Repertoires were generated with immunoSEQ multiplex PCR, while TCRdb's copy carries only in-frame clones and drops some. The sample holds fewer than 110,000 clones; 65% to 90% are singletons and the top ten take over 8.5%. The sample was CD8+ T cells sorted from blood, taken at approximately week 30, from a patient treated with tofacitinib. The receptor's source is a human donor with alopecia areata. This chain links TRBV29-1 with TRBJ2-3; 8 bases are a match to TRBD2. CDR3 nucleotide sequence: TGCAGCGCGACCGGGACTAGGAGCACAGATACGCAGTATTTT. This sequence encodes CSATGTRSTDTQYF.